This T cell receptor beta chain was observed in a study of blood T cells in healthy people across ages. Study-level results: While age rose, TCR beta diversity per million T cells dropped in a roughly linear way. Percentage of naive T cells showed a strong correlation with TCR beta diversity.

Points on this clonotype: Its target is not known.

In each sample, at least 6.5 million PBMCs were isolated. This CDR3 has 19 residues. With a J-beta primer mix and a sample-barcoded 5' primer, a second PCR ran roughly 6 to 12 cycles. Each of the cDNA molecules was tagged by a template-switch adaptor with 12 random nucleotides. TCRdb passed the 5' RACE reads through MiXCR, listing each CDR3 protein once. The repertoire has approximately 800,000 distinct CDR3 sequences, around half of them found once; the top ten carry around a sixth. The receptor was isolated from an older man in good health. Specimen: blood. The chain employs TRBV21-1 and TRBJ2-6; TRBD1 is the table's D call, not checked against the DNA. TRBV21-1 is a pseudogene segment. The CDR3 nucleotides read TGTGCCAGCAGCAAAGTTGGCAGGGGGCGCGACTCTGGGGCCAACGTCCTGACTTTC. It translates to CASSKVGRGRDSGANVLTF.